These 17 T cell receptor beta chains share one sample of origin, sequenced in a study of T cell responses to AZD1222 COVID-19 vaccine. The data were produced by immunoSEQ multiplex PCR, yet TCRdb's version contains in-frame clones alone and is incomplete. The sample holds 150,000 to 180,000 clones, 85% to 90% seen once. This material consisted of peripheral blood, taken 28 days after the second AZD1222 dose. The receptors were gathered from an adult who received the AZD1222 COVID-19 vaccine.

This chain connects TRBV21-1 to TRBJ2-7; the tabulated D call, TRBD2, remains unverified against the DNA. TRBV21-1 is a pseudogene segment. This CDR3 spans 16 amino acids. CDR3 sequence (DNA): TGTGCCAGCAGCAAAATGGGGACTAGCGGGAGTTACGAGCAGTACTTC. Protein: CASSKMGTSGSYEQYF.

This clone was counted a single time. V is TRBV19 and J is TRBJ2-7; TRBD2 is a possible D gene (5 bases). This CDR3 contains 13 residues. Germline V gene sequence: CDR1 LNHDA, CDR2 SQIVND (reference sequence). With 7 bases removed from V and 6 bases from J, the gap between germline ends came to 16 bases. CDR3 region: CASTEGKKGEQYF. For the CDR3, the DNA is TGTGCCAGTACCGAGGGCAAAAAGGGCGAGCAGTACTTC.

The chain employs TRBV12-3 or TRBV12-4 and TRBJ1-1; D gene ambiguous. Trimming took off 1 base at V and 0 bases at J, with 3 bases between the two ends. CDR3 length: 13 amino acids. This CDR3 is CASSLGVNTEAFF. In DNA, the CDR3 is TGTGCCAGCAGTTTAGGCGTGAACACTGAAGCTTTCTTT.

V is TRBV7-3 and J is TRBJ2-5; no firm D call. Deletions cut 0 bases from V and 1 base from J, with 6 bases between. The CDR3 covers 14 residues. In germline, CDR1 is SGHTA, CDR2 FQGTGA. The CDR3 sequence is CASSLTGRQETQYF. DNA for the CDR3: TGTGCCAGCAGCTTAACGGGTCGCCAAGAGACCCAGTACTTC.

This chain joins TRBV3-1 (or the pseudogene TRBV3-2) and TRBJ1-6; TRBD1 might be the D (5 bases). Trimming pared 3 bases from V and 9 bases from J, leaving 12 bases between. CDR3 length equals 14 residues. From germline, CDR1 is LGHDT and CDR2 YNNKEL (reference sequence). The CDR3 region is CASSHIQGGSPLHF. In nucleotides, the CDR3 is TGTGCCAGCAGCCATATCCAGGGAGGTTCACCCCTCCACTTT.

The V and J genes are TRBV19 and TRBJ1-5; 10 nucleotides line up with TRBD1. Germline V gene sequence: CDR1 LNHDA, CDR2 SQIVND (reference sequence). The J segment lost 6 bases and the V segment lost 7 bases, leaving 9 bases of the junction unmatched. The CDR3 runs to 15 residues. CDR3 DNA: TGTGCCAGTACCCCGGACAGGGGGGGAGGTCAGCCCCAGCATTTT. Translation: CASTPDRGGGQPQHF.

The CDR3 loop reads CATQAAGVGEQYF. The CDR3 nucleotides are TGTGCTACCCAGGCAGCGGGAGTAGGTGAGCAGTACTTC. The chain combines TRBV15 with TRBJ2-7; 8 nucleotides line up with TRBD2. CDR3 length equals 13 residues. Per the germline V gene, CDR1 is LNHNV and CDR2 is YYDKDF (reference sequence).

The rearrangement joins TRBV28 to TRBJ1-6, with D possibly TRBD1 on 6 matching bases. This CDR3 is 14 amino acids long. V was clipped by 7 bases and J by 10 bases, with 17 bases between them. Germline V gene lookup returns CDR1 MDHEN and CDR2 SYDVKM. The CDR3, as DNA: TGTGCCAGCAACGGGCAGGGGTTGTCATCACCCCTCCACTTT. It encodes CASNGQGLSSPLHF.

The chain joins TRBV27 to TRBJ1-5; D gene unclear. Germline V gene data show CDR1 as MNHEY and CDR2 as SMNVEV (reference sequence). V was clipped by 6 bases and J by 4 bases, with 13 bases between them. The CDR3 length is 14 residues. Written as DNA, the CDR3 is TGTGCCAGCAGCTCCGGCGCGAAAAATCAGCCCCAGCATTTT. Translating it yields CASSSGAKNQPQHF.

The V and J genes are TRBV4-3 and TRBJ2-3; no clear D gene. This CDR3 has 14 residues. Trimming removed 0 bases from V and 7 bases from J, with 11 bases in between. The germline V gene has CDR1 LGHNA and CDR2 YSLEER. The CDR3 loop is CASSQEVISYTQYF. CDR3 DNA sequence: TGCGCCAGCAGCCAAGAGGTCATCTCTTATACGCAGTATTTT.

This chain uses TRBV29-1 with TRBJ2-3; 10 bases match TRBD2. Per the germline V gene, CDR1 is SQVTM and CDR2 is ANQGSEA. There are 14 residues in the CDR3. V lost 7 bases and J lost 6; bases outside the gene matches: 10. The CDR3 sequence is CSAKRTSGGDTQYF. The CDR3 DNA is TGCAGCGCAAAACGGACTAGCGGAGGGGATACGCAGTATTTT.

J is TRBJ1-2 and V is TRBV25-1; D not certain. CDR1 and CDR2 (germline): MGHDK, SYGVNS. The V and J ends lost 4 bases and 4 bases respectively, with 10 bases between them. CDR3 size: 13 residues. In nucleotides, the CDR3 is TGTGCCAGCAGTGCCCCCCCGGGCTATGGCTACACCTTC. This gives the protein CASSAPPGYGYTF.

J is TRBJ1-5 and V is TRBV5-1; 9 bases are a match to TRBD1. With 4 bases clipped from V and 8 bases from J, the junction kept 7 bases outside the gene matches. Germline CDR1 is SGHRS and CDR2 is YFSETQ. The CDR3 sequence is 14 residues long. As DNA, the CDR3 is TGCGCCAGCAGCCCCGGGACAGGGAGGGAGCCCCAGCATTTT. It specifies CASSPGTGREPQHF.

This sequence joins TRBV7-9 and TRBJ1-6, with D perhaps matching TRBD1 (5 bases). Germline CDR1 is SEHNR and CDR2 is FQNEAQ (reference sequence). The CDR3 has 14 amino acids. The V end was cut by 5 bases, the J end by 10 bases, with 15 bases between. The CDR3 region is CASSPPGAGSPLHF. CDR3 nucleotide sequence: TGTGCCAGCAGCCCACCGGGAGCAGGGTCACCCCTCCACTTT. Using reference TRBV7-9 and TRBJ1-6 for the parts outside the CDR3, the full variable domain is DTGVSQNPRHKITKRGQNVTFRCDPISEHNRLYWYRQTLGQGPEFLTYFQNEAQLEKSRLLSDRFSAERPKGSFSTLEIQRTEQGDSAMYLCASSPPGAGSPLHFGNGTRLTVT.

The chain is built from TRBV5-4 and TRBJ1-2; D gene unclear. The germline V gene encodes CDR1 SGHNT and CDR2 YYREEE (reference sequence). The CDR3 totals 13 residues. Trimming pared 4 bases from V and 6 bases from J, leaving 13 bases between. CDR3: CASSPPGVDGYTF. Written as DNA, the CDR3 is TGTGCCAGCAGCCCCCCCGGGGTGGATGGCTACACCTTC.

The sample holds one count of this clone. The rearrangement uses TRBV19 and TRBJ2-6; possibly TRBD2 for D (5 bases). The V gene lost 7 bases and the J gene lost 3 bases, with 25 bases spanning the gap. This CDR3 is 19 amino acids long. In germline, CDR1 is LNHDA, CDR2 SQIVND (reference sequence). The CDR3: CASTSLLLGSGRGANVLTF. CDR3 nucleotide sequence: TGTGCCAGTACCTCATTATTGCTCGGCAGCGGACGTGGGGCCAACGTCCTGACTTTC.

This chain uses TRBV7-2 with TRBJ1-2; D uncertain. This CDR3 has 12 amino acids. The germline V gene has CDR1 SGHTA and CDR2 FQGNSA. The V end lost 5 bases, the J end lost 5 bases, and 9 bases lay between the germline ends. This chain's CDR3 is CASSPRSYGYTF. The CDR3 DNA follows: TGTGCCAGCAGCCCCCGTTCGTATGGCTACACCTTC. Based on the CDR3 plus reference TRBV7-2 and TRBJ1-2, the full variable domain is GAGVSQSPSNKVTEKGKDVELRCDPISGHTALYWYRQSLGQGLEFLIYFQGNSAPDKSGLPSDRFSAERTGGSVSTLTIQRTQQEDSAVYLCASSPRSYGYTFGSGTRLTVV.